The 15 T cell receptor beta chains below come from one sample, sequenced in a study of blood T cell repertoires in COVID-19. Profiling relied on immunoSEQ multiplex PCR, and the TCRdb table lists in-frame clones only, not all of them. The sample lists around 150,000 clones, 80% to 90% occurring once. Material: peripheral blood. These receptors came from a woman in her sixties or seventies with active COVID-19.

The chain recombines TRBV27 with TRBJ1-5; 7 nucleotides match TRBD1. This CDR3 is 15 amino acids long. Germline trimming cut 6 bases from V and 4 bases from J; bases unmatched to any gene: 9. The V gene's germline CDR1 is MNHEY and CDR2 SMNVEV (reference sequence). This CDR3 is CASRQTPDRNQPQHF. As DNA, the CDR3 is TGTGCCAGCAGACAGACCCCGGACAGGAATCAGCCCCAGCATTTT.

The chain joins TRBV28 to TRBJ2-7, with 9 bases identical to TRBD1. CDR1 and CDR2 (germline): MDHEN, SYDVKM. The CDR3 spans 16 residues. The junction had 11 bases not matched to a gene; V was cut back by 5 bases and J by 3 bases. This chain's CDR3 is CASSPYRGPDYYEQYF. DNA for the CDR3: TGTGCCAGCAGTCCCTACAGGGGGCCGGATTACTACGAGCAGTACTTC.

The chain is built from TRBV5-8 and TRBJ1-4; no firm D call. In germline, CDR1 is SGHTS, CDR2 YDEGEE. V gave up 2 bases and J gave up 8 bases, with 16 bases separating them. CDR3 length: 15 amino acids. CDR3 sequence reads: CASSFPGFDREKLFF. CDR3 in DNA: TGTGCCAGCAGCTTTCCAGGTTTTGATCGCGAAAAACTGTTTTTT.

The V gene is TRBV11-3, the J gene TRBJ1-6; D not resolved. Germline lookup yields CDR1 SGHNT and CDR2 YENEEA. Trimming shortened V by 0 bases and J by 8 bases, and 5 bases separated the two germline ends. This CDR3 contains 13 residues. The CDR3 sequence is CASSLDAYSPLHF. The DNA of the CDR3 is TGTGCCAGCAGCTTAGATGCGTATTCACCCCTCCACTTT. Filled out from reference TRBV11-3 and TRBJ1-6, the complete variable domain reads EAGVVQSPRYKIIEKKQPVAFWCNPISGHNTLYWYLQNLGQGPELLIRYENEEAVDDSQLPKDRFSAERLKGVDSTLKIQPAELGDSAVYLCASSLDAYSPLHFGNGTRLTVT.

The chain combines TRBV4-3 with TRBJ2-1; TRBD1 aligns across 8 bases. V dropped 5 bases and J dropped 6; count of bases not matched to a gene: 12. CDR1 is LGHNA and CDR2 is YSLEER in the germline V gene. The CDR3 is 16 amino acids. Written as DNA, the CDR3 is TGCGCCAGCAGCTTAACTTTGGGACAGGTCTCCAATGAGCAGTTCTTC. Translation gives CASSLTLGQVSNEQFF.

This chain uses TRBV2 with TRBJ1-4; 9 nucleotides agree with TRBD1. Germline CDR1 SNHLY, CDR2 FYNNEI. The CDR3 runs to 15 residues. In DNA form, the CDR3 reads TGTGCGAGTAGGACAGGGGAGGCAACTAATGAAAAACTGTTTTTT. This codes for CASRTGEATNEKLFF. Full variable domain (remainder filled in from reference TRBV2 and TRBJ1-4): EPEVTQTPSHQVTQMGQEVILRCVPISNHLYFYWYRQILGQKVEFLVSFYNNEISEKSEIFDDQFSVERPDGSNFTLKIRSTKLEDSAMYFCASRTGEATNEKLFFGSGTQLSVL.

This clone has only a few counts. The V and J genes are TRBV6-6 and TRBJ1-5, with D possibly matching TRBD1 (6 bases). V was cut by 6 bases and J by 7 bases, with 19 bases left in between. Germline CDR1 is MNHNY and CDR2 is SVGAGI (reference sequence). The CDR3 is made up of 15 amino acids. The CDR3 nucleotides are TGTGCCAGCAGCCCCCCACAGGGAAGATGGCAGCCCCAGCATTTT. It is translated as CASSPPQGRWQPQHF.

The V and J genes are TRBV5-1 and TRBJ1-5; TRBD1 aligns across 10 bases. The CDR3 contains 16 residues. Germline V gene lookup returns CDR1 SGHRS and CDR2 YFSETQ. V lost 1 base and J lost 6; bases outside the gene matches: 7. In nucleotides, the CDR3 is TGCGCCAGCAGCTTGTCCGGGACAGGGGTCGGTCAGCCCCAGCATTTT. Translating it yields CASSLSGTGVGQPQHF.

This sequence joins TRBV5-6 and TRBJ2-3; 12 nucleotides agree with TRBD2. The CDR3 spans 16 residues. The V and J ends lost 4 bases and 3 bases, in that order; junction bases with no gene match: 6. Germline CDR1 reads SGHDT; CDR2 reads YYEEEE. This chain's CDR3 is CASSPPGTSGTDTQYF. The CDR3 bases are TGTGCCAGCAGCCCCCCCGGGACTAGCGGGACAGATACGCAGTATTTT.

The chain couples TRBV7-2 to TRBJ2-1, with D perhaps TRBD2 (5 bases). Germline lookup yields CDR1 SGHTA and CDR2 FQGNSA. The CDR3 has 14 residues. The V end was cut by 7 bases, the J end by 9 bases, with 19 bases between. Here the CDR3 reads CASTPGPRGREQFF. DNA for the CDR3: TGTGCCAGCACCCCGGGCCCTAGAGGGCGTGAGCAGTTCTTC.

The chain has TRBV5-4 and TRBJ2-5; 7 bases align to TRBD1. The length of the CDR3 is 15 residues. After removal of 4 bases from V and 2 bases from J, the junction contained 8 bases not matched to a gene. Germline V gene lookup returns CDR1 SGHNT and CDR2 YYREEE (reference sequence). The CDR3 nucleotides are TGTGCCAGCAGCCCCGGGACAGCCCTTCAAGAGACCCAGTACTTC. Protein sequence: CASSPGTALQETQYF.

This clone is a singleton in its sample. The rearrangement uses TRBV5-4 and TRBJ1-3, with D unresolved. Germline-derived CDR1 and CDR2 are SGHNT and YYREEE (reference sequence). Trimming removed 1 base at V and 4 bases at J, with 6 bases between. The CDR3 covers 13 residues. The CDR3 reads CASSLLQGNTIYF. The CDR3 DNA reads TGTGCCAGCAGCTTGTTACAGGGAAACACCATATATTTT.

This chain joins TRBV14 and TRBJ2-1; 8 bases are shared with TRBD2. V shed 6 bases, J shed 9 bases, and the junction held 13 bases outside the gene matches. The germline gives CDR1 SGHDN, CDR2 FVKESK. The CDR3 spans 15 residues. CDR3 sequence reads: CASRALSGNRVEQFF. CDR3 bases: TGTGCCAGCAGGGCACTTAGCGGGAATCGGGTTGAGCAGTTCTTC. The full variable domain, in which reference TRBV14 and TRBJ2-1 provide the parts outside the CDR3, is EAGVTQFPSHSVIEKGQTVTLRCDPISGHDNLYWYRRVMGKEIKFLLHFVKESKQDESGMPNNRFLAERTGGTYSTLKVQPAELEDSGVYFCASRALSGNRVEQFFGPGTRLTVL.

J is TRBJ2-7 and V is TRBV5-4; TRBD2 matches at 14 bases. Germline V gives CDR1 SGHNT, CDR2 YYREEE (reference sequence). The CDR3 has 17 residues. J gave up 1 base and V 4 bases, and 7 bases lay outside the gene matches. The CDR3 DNA is TGTGCCAGCAGCCGAGGGACTAGCGGGGGTCCTTCCTACGAGCAGTACTTC. Its translation is CASSRGTSGGPSYEQYF.

The rearrangement links TRBV10-3 to TRBJ2-4; 9 bases match TRBD2. The CDR3 consists of 15 residues. The germline gives CDR1 ENHRY, CDR2 SYGVKD. The ends lost 8 bases at V and 5 bases at J; junction bases unmatched: 10. CDR3 nucleotides: TGTGCCATCGCAGGCGGGGGGGCGCTGGAAAACATTCAGTACTTC. This sequence encodes CAIAGGGALENIQYF.